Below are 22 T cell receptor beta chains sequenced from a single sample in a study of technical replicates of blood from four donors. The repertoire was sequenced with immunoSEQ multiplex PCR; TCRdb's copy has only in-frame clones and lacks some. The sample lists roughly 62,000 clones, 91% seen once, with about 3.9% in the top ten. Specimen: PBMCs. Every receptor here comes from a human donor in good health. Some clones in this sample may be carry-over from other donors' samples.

This CDR3 reads CASRITGLGNNEQFF. In nucleotides, the CDR3 is TGCGCCAGCAGAATAACAGGGTTGGGGAACAATGAGCAGTTCTTC. This chain links TRBV5-1 with TRBJ2-1; TRBD1 might be the D (6 bases). Deletions cut 5 bases from V and 5 bases from J, with 17 bases between. From germline, CDR1 is SGHRS and CDR2 YFSETQ. CDR3 length: 15 residues.

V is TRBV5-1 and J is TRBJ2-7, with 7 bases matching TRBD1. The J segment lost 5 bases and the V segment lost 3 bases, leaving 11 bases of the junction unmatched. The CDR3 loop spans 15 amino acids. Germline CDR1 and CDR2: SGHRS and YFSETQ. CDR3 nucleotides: TGCGCCAGCAGCTCTGTCATGACAGGGTCCCACGAGCAGTACTTC. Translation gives CASSSVMTGSHEQYF. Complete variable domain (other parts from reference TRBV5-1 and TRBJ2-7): KAGVTQTPRYLIKTRGQQVTLSCSPISGHRSVSWYQQTPGQGLQFLFEYFSETQRNKGNFPGRFSGRQFSNSRSEMNVSTLELGDSALYLCASSSVMTGSHEQYFGPGTRLTVT.

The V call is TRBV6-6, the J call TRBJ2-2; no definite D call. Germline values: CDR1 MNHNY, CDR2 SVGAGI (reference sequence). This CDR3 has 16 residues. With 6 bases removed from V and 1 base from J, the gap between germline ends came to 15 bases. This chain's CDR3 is CASSHDIYGNTGELFF. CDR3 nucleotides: TGTGCCAGCAGCCATGACATATACGGGAACACCGGGGAGCTGTTTTTT.

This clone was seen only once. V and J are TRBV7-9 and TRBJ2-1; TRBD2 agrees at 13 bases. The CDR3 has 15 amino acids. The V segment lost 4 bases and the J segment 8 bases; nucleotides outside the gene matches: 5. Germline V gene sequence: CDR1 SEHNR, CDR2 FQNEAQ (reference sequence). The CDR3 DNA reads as TGTGCCAGCAGCTCGACTAGCGGGAGGTCGGATGAGCAGTTCTTC. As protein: CASSSTSGRSDEQFF.

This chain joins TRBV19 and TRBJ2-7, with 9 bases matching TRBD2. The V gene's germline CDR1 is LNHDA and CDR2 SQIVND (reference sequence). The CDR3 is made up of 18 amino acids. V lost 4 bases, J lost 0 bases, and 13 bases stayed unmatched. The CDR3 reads CASSRGRSGRSTSYEQYF. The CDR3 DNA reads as TGTGCCAGTAGTAGGGGAAGAAGCGGGAGGTCAACCTCCTACGAGCAGTACTTC.

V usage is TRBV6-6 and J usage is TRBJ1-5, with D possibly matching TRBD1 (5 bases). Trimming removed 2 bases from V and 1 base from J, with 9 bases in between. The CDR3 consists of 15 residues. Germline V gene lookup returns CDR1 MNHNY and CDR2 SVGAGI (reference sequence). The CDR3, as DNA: TGTGCCAGCAGTTACGCAGGGATGAGCAATCAGCCCCAGCATTTT. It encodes CASSYAGMSNQPQHF.

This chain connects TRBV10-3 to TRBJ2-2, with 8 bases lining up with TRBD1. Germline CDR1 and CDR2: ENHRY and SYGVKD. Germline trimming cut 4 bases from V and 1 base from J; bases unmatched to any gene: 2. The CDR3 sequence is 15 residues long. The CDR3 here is CAISVGTGNTGELFF. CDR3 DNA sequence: TGTGCCATCAGTGTAGGGACAGGGAACACCGGGGAGCTGTTTTTT.

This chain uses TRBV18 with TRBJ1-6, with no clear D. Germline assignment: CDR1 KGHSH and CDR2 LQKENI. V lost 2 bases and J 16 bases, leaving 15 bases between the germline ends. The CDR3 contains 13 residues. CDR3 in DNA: TGTGCCAGCTCACCAAATGCGGGTTCTCTTCTCCACTTT. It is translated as CASSPNAGSLLHF.

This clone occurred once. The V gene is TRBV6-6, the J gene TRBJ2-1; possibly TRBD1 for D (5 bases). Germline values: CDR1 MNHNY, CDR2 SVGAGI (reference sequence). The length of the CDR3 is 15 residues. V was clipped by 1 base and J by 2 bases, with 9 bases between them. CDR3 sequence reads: CASSYYQGAYNEQFF. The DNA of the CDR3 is TGTGCCAGCAGTTACTATCAGGGCGCCTACAATGAGCAGTTCTTC.

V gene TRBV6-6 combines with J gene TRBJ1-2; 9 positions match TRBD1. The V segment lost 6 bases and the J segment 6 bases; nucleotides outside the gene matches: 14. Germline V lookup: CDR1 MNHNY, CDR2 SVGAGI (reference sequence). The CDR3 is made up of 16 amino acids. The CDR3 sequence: CASSGPTTGGRDGYTF. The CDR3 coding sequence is TGTGCCAGCAGCGGACCCACGACAGGGGGAAGGGATGGCTACACCTTC.

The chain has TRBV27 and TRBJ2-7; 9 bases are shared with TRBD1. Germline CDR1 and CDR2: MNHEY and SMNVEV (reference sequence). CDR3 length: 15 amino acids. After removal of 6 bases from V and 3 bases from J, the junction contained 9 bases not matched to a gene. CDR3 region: CASRLGGQGIYEQYF. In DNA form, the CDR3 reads TGTGCCAGCAGGCTGGGGGGACAGGGAATCTACGAGCAGTACTTC.

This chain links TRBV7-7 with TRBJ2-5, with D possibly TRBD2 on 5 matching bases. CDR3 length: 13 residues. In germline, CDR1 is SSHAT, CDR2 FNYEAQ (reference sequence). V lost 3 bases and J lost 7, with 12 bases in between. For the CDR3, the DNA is TGTGCCAGCAGCTTTGGGAGAGAGGTGACCCAGTACTTC. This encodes CASSFGREVTQYF.

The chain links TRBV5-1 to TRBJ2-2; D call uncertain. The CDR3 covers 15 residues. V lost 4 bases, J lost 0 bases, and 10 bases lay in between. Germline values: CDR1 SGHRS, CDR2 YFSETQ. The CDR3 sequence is CASSGQPPNTGELFF. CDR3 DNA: TGCGCCAGCAGCGGGCAGCCCCCGAACACCGGGGAGCTGTTTTTT.

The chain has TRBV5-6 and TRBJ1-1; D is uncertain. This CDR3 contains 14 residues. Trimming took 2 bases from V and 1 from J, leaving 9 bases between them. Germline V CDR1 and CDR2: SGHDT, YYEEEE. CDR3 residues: CASSLSRQNTEAFF. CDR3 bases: TGTGCCAGCAGCTTATCACGACAGAACACTGAAGCTTTCTTT.

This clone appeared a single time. CDR3 sequence reads: CASSQDLGGGQPQHF. CDR3 in DNA: TGCGCCAGCAGCCAAGATTTGGGGGGGGGTCAGCCCCAGCATTTT. The V call is TRBV4-1, the J call TRBJ1-5; weak D call: TRBD1 (5 bases). The CDR3 runs to 15 residues. The V gene's germline CDR1 is MGHRA and CDR2 YSYEKL. V was shortened by 0 bases and J by 6 bases, with 12 bases between the two germline ends.

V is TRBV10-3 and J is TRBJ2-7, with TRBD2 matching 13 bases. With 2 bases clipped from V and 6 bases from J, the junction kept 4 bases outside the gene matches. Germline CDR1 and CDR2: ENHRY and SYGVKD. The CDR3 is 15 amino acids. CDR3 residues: CAISEPGLAGAEQYF. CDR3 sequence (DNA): TGTGCCATCAGTGAGCCAGGACTAGCGGGAGCCGAGCAGTACTTC.

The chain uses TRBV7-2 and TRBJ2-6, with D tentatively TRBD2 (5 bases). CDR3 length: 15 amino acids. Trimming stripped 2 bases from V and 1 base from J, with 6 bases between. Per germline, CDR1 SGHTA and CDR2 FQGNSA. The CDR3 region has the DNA TGTGCCAGCAGCTTACGGAGGTCTGGGGCCAACGTCCTGACTTTC. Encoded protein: CASSLRRSGANVLTF.

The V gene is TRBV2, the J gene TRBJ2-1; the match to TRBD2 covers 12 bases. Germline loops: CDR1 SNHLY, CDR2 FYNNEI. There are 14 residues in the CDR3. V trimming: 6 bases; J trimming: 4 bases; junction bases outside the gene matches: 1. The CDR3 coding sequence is TGTGCCAGCAGCGGACTAGCGGGGTACAATGAGCAGTTCTTC. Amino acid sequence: CASSGLAGYNEQFF.

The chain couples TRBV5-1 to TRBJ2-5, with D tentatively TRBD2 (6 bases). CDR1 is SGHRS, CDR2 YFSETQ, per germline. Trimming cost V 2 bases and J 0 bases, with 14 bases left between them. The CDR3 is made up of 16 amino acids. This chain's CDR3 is CASSLNVAVYQETQYF. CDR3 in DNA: TGCGCCAGCAGCTTAAATGTAGCGGTGTACCAAGAGACCCAGTACTTC.

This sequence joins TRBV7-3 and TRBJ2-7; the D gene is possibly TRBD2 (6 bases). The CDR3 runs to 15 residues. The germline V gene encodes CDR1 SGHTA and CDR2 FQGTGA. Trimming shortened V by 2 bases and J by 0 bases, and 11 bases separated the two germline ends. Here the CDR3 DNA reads TGTGCCAGCAGCTTATGGCGGACTATCTCCTACGAGCAGTACTTC. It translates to CASSLWRTISYEQYF. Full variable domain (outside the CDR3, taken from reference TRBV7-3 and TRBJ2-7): GAGVSQTPSNKVTEKGKYVELRCDPISGHTALYWYRQSLGQGPEFLIYFQGTGAADDSGLPNDRFFAVRPEGSVSTLKIQRTERGDSAVYLCASSLWRTISYEQYFGPGTRLTVT.

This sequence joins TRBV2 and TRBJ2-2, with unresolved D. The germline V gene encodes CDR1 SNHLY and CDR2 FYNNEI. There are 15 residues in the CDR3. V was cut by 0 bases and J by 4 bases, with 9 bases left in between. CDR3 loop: CASSEALLSTGELFF. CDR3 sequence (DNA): TGTGCCAGCAGTGAAGCGCTTTTGAGCACCGGGGAGCTGTTTTTT. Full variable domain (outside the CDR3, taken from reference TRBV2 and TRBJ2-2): EPEVTQTPSHQVTQMGQEVILRCVPISNHLYFYWYRQILGQKVEFLVSFYNNEISEKSEIFDDQFSVERPDGSNFTLKIRSTKLEDSAMYFCASSEALLSTGELFFGEGSRLTVL.

CDR3 sequence (DNA): TGCAGCGTCAACAGGGAGGGCAGGAGGAACACTGAAGCTTTCTTT. This codes for CSVNREGRRNTEAFF. The V gene is TRBV29-1, the J gene TRBJ1-1; D possibly corresponds to TRBD1 (6 bases). The germline CDR1 and CDR2 sequences are SQVTM and ANQGSEA. Trimming took 6 bases from V and 1 from J, leaving 18 bases between them. This CDR3 spans 15 amino acids.